This T cell receptor beta chain was captured by sequencing in a study of blood T cell repertoires in COVID-19. Study information: Acute and convalescent COVID-19 specimens originated in the United States, Italy and Spain. From T cells, B-cell-depleted T cells, or PBMCs came the material, which was cDNA or gDNA.

Per the original methods: Reference gene primer amplification gave nucleated cell count estimates. The method was immunoSEQ multiplex PCR; TCRdb's version includes in-frame clones alone and lacks a portion of them. The DNA gave D and trimming, while V, J and clone size come from that table. The table includes under 250,000 clones, roughly nine tenths detected once. The CDR3 loop spans 15 amino acids. J lost 4 bases, V lost 3 bases, and 8 bases had no gene match. The germline V gene has CDR1 SNHLY and CDR2 FYNNEI. The chain joins TRBV2 to TRBJ2-7, with 8 bases aligning to TRBD2. The receptor comes from a man between 60 and 70 years old with acute or convalescent COVID-19. Sequenced input: peripheral blood. In DNA, the CDR3 is TGTGCCAGCAGTGAGTTAGCGGGGACGACTTACGAGCAGTACTTC. Residues: CASSELAGTTYEQYF.